This TCR beta chain was captured by sequencing in a study of T cells after yellow fever vaccination. Points on this clonotype: Its specificity is unknown.

CDR3 length: 12 residues. Germline CDR1 KGHSH, CDR2 LQKENI. The V end lost 3 bases, the J end lost 5 bases, and 7 bases lay between the germline ends. Study-level findings and limits: It was a weaker secondary response, yet one that peaked faster, at day 5 versus 15.

As TCR cDNA was made by 5'RACE template switching, a universal primer site and UMIs were added. TCRdb called the 5' RACE reads again in MiXCR, with one record for every CDR3 protein. The data contain some 220,000 distinct CDR3 sequences, approximately 3.2% of them singletons. This rearrangement joins TRBV18 to TRBJ1-1; unclear D gene. Specimen: CD4+ T cells sorted from PBMCs, collected 10 days after the yellow fever booster vaccination. The receptor was derived from a man aged 18 to 29 who received the YFV17D yellow fever vaccine. Here the CDR3 DNA reads TGTGCCAGCTCACCCGAGAGGACTGAAGCTTTCTTT. The encoded protein is CASSPERTEAFF.